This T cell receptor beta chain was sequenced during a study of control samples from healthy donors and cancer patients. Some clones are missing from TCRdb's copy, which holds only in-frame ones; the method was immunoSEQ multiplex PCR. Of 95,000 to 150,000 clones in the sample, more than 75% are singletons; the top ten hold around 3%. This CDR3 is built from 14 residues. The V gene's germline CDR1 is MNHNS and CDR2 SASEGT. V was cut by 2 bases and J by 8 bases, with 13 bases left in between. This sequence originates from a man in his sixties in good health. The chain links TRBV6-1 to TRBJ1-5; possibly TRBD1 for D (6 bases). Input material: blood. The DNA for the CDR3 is TGTGCCAGCAGTGAAACGGGGGGGCCGGAGCCCCAGCATTTT. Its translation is CASSETGGPEPQHF.